This is a list of T cell receptor beta chains from one sample in a study of blood T cell repertoires in COVID-19. The protocol was immunoSEQ multiplex PCR, while the TCRdb copy is restricted to in-frame clones and leaves out a portion. The table has 150,000 to 200,000 clones, roughly 86% seen once; the top ten hold approximately 3.5%. The sequenced material came from peripheral blood. These receptors all stem from a man between 65 and 85 years old with acute or convalescent COVID-19. Both conserved end residues are part of each CDR3. A D gene is named only where the DNA matches it firmly. Rows give clone size only sometimes, using once, few, many, or a class for an expanded clone.

cdr3_aa: CASSPKGRVDEQFF; cdr3_nt: TGTGCCAGCAGCCCGAAAGGTCGGGTGGATGAGCAGTTCTTC; d_call: .; clone_size: few; cdr3_length: 14; v_call: TRBV7-9; j_call: TRBJ2-1
cdr3_aa: CASSAGTQGELFF; cdr3_nt: TGTGCCAGCTCTGCTGGGACACAAGGGGAGCTGTTTTTT; d_call: .; clone_size: .; cdr3_length: 13; v_call: TRBV18; j_call: TRBJ2-2
cdr3_aa: CASSPLRGTDTQYF; cdr3_nt: TGTGCCAGCAGTCCGCTCCGGGGGACAGATACGCAGTATTTT; d_call: .; clone_size: .; cdr3_length: 14; v_call: TRBV27; j_call: TRBJ2-3
cdr3_aa: CASSSRGVPNEKLFF; cdr3_nt: TGTGCCAGCAGCAGCCGGGGGGTGCCTAATGAAAAACTGTTTTTT; d_call: .; clone_size: .; cdr3_length: 15; v_call: TRBV7-9; j_call: TRBJ1-4
cdr3_aa: CASSSSTGITGSPLHF; cdr3_nt: TGTGCCAGCAGTTCCTCGACAGGAATTACAGGATCACCCCTCCACTTT; d_call: .; clone_size: .; cdr3_length: 16; v_call: TRBV27; j_call: TRBJ1-6
cdr3_aa: CASSVSTRDSPYGYTF; cdr3_nt: TGTGCCAGCAGCGTATCCACCCGGGACAGCCCTTATGGCTACACCTTC; d_call: TRBD1; clone_size: .; cdr3_length: 16; v_call: TRBV9; j_call: TRBJ1-2
cdr3_aa: CASSSQLNEQFF; cdr3_nt: TGTGCCAGCAGCTCCCAGTTGAATGAGCAGTTCTTC; d_call: .; clone_size: .; cdr3_length: 12; v_call: TRBV7-2; j_call: TRBJ2-1
cdr3_aa: CASTEGGLGYTF; cdr3_nt: TGTGCCAGCACCGAGGGGGGGCTCGGCTACACCTTC; d_call: .; clone_size: .; cdr3_length: 12; v_call: TRBV3-1/TRBV3-2; j_call: TRBJ1-2
cdr3_aa: CASSFPHTGTTYYEQYF; cdr3_nt: TGTGCCAGCAGTTTCCCACACACCGGGACTACCTACTACGAGCAGTACTTC; d_call: TRBD2; clone_size: few; cdr3_length: 17; v_call: TRBV28; j_call: TRBJ2-7
cdr3_aa: CASSPGTGFNYGYTF; cdr3_nt: TGCGCCAGCAGCCCGGGGACAGGCTTTAACTATGGCTACACCTTC; d_call: TRBD1; clone_size: .; cdr3_length: 15; v_call: TRBV5-1; j_call: TRBJ1-2
cdr3_aa: CASSPKTSSYEQYF; cdr3_nt: TGTGCCAGCAGCCCTAAGACTAGCTCCTACGAGCAGTACTTC; d_call: .; clone_size: .; cdr3_length: 14; v_call: TRBV7-8; j_call: TRBJ2-7
cdr3_aa: CSVVSSSQDYNEQFF; cdr3_nt: TGCAGCGTTGTCTCAAGTTCTCAGGACTACAATGAGCAGTTCTTC; d_call: .; clone_size: .; cdr3_length: 15; v_call: TRBV29-1; j_call: TRBJ2-1
cdr3_aa: CASSLEQGAPTGELFF; cdr3_nt: TGTGCCAGCAGCTTGGAGCAGGGGGCGCCGACCGGGGAGCTGTTTTTT; d_call: TRBD1; clone_size: .; cdr3_length: 16; v_call: TRBV5-4; j_call: TRBJ2-2
cdr3_aa: CASSGLLGNTIYF; cdr3_nt: TGCGCCAGCAGCGGCCTTCTGGGAAACACCATATATTTT; d_call: .; clone_size: .; cdr3_length: 13; v_call: TRBV4-1; j_call: TRBJ1-3
cdr3_aa: CASSFPGGQGVYEQYF; cdr3_nt: TGTGCCAGCAGCTTCCCCGGTGGACAGGGGGTTTACGAGCAGTACTTC; d_call: TRBD1; clone_size: .; cdr3_length: 16; v_call: TRBV7-8; j_call: TRBJ2-7
cdr3_aa: CASSLSGDGNQPQHF; cdr3_nt: TGTGCCAGCAGCTTATCAGGGGATGGCAATCAGCCCCAGCATTTT; d_call: .; clone_size: .; cdr3_length: 15; v_call: TRBV7-6; j_call: TRBJ1-5
cdr3_aa: CASSPPSPTGYTEKLFF; cdr3_nt: TGCGCCAGCAGCCCGCCGTCCCCGACAGGGTACACTGAAAAACTGTTTTTT; d_call: TRBD1; clone_size: few; cdr3_length: 17; v_call: TRBV4-1; j_call: TRBJ1-4